This paragraph covers one T cell receptor beta chain sequence. The data are from a study of blood T cell repertoires in COVID-19. Study background: Donors in the United States, Italy and Spain gave samples during acute or convalescent COVID-19. PBMCs, B-cell-depleted T cells, or T cells provided the cDNA or gDNA that made up the material.

Assay: immunoSEQ multiplex PCR; the TCRdb copy retains only in-frame clones and omits some. The sample has about 380,000 clones, approximately 77% seen once. Sequencing was performed on peripheral blood. This sequence originates from a human donor with acute or convalescent COVID-19. The donor label of this sample is uncertain.

CDR3: CASSVGDTEAFF. The DNA of the CDR3 is TGTGCCAGCAGTGTCGGGGATACTGAAGCTTTCTTT. The genes are TRBV25-1 and TRBJ1-1; D call uncertain. The CDR3 loop spans 12 amino acids. The V and J ends lost 4 bases and 5 bases respectively, with 8 bases between them. Looked up from germline, CDR1 is MGHDK and CDR2 is SYGVNS.